This T cell receptor (beta chain) was retrieved from a study of neoadjuvant anti-PD-1 for oral cavity cancer. V was trimmed by 6 bases and J by 0 bases, leaving 14 bases between them. This CDR3 has 15 residues. Looked up from germline, CDR1 is SGHRS and CDR2 is YFSETQ. Clones were read by immunoSEQ multiplex PCR, and TCRdb kept only the in-frame ones, dropping some. The sample has about 80,000 clones, approximately 80% seen once. J is TRBJ2-3 and V is TRBV5-1; D might be TRBD1 (6 bases). The source of this sequence is a person between 40 and 85 years old with oral cavity squamous cell carcinoma. Sample: PBMCs, taken before nivolumab (anti-PD-1) treatment. The CDR3 DNA reads as TGCGCCAGCACCCTGACTGGACAGAGCACAGATACGCAGTATTTT. Its protein product is CASTLTGQSTDTQYF.